This is a list of T cell receptor beta chains from one sample in a study of cytomegalovirus exposure and HLA in healthy donors. Data came from immunoSEQ multiplex PCR; TCRdb stores just in-frame clones and leaves some out. The sample data list about 140,000 clones. The specimen was PBMCs. The receptors shown here come from a male donor in good health and CMV-seronegative. Both conserved end residues are trimmed from each CDR3. D genes are given only for firm matches.

>TRBV15|13|TRBJ2-7|.
ATSRAGTGGNEQY
>TRBV5-8|13|TRBJ2-7|.
ASSLAESWSYEQY
>TRBV7-2|16|TRBJ1-1|TRBD1
ASSPTPGTGIANTEAF
>TRBV30|13|TRBJ1-1|.
AWSRNPLTGLGAF
>TRBV10-3|12|TRBJ2-1|.
AISEVTGPGEQF
>TRBV14|14|TRBJ2-3|.
ASSQVVGGPTDTQY
>TRBV4-3|12|TRBJ2-2|.
ASSQEEAAGELF
>TRBV28|10|TRBJ1-1|.
ASTQDRYEAF
>TRBV9|13|TRBJ2-5|TRBD2
ASSGRGGRVETQY
>TRBV30|13|TRBJ1-2|TRBD1
AWMPGGFLFRGYT
>TRBV29-1|12|TRBJ1-2|.
SVEDPHYNYGYT
>TRBV27|13|TRBJ1-1|TRBD1
ASSLASSGGTEAF
>TRBV5-1|11|.|TRBD1
ASSPDRGYEQY
>TRBV6-1|13|TRBJ2-5|TRBD2
ASLGLAGTRETQY
>TRBV28|12|TRBJ2-7|TRBD2
ASTLREDSDEQY
>TRBV28|17|TRBJ1-3|TRBD1
ASSPLPGQGFYSGNTIY
>TRBV9|11|TRBJ1-5|.
ASSGTVQAPQH
>TRBV5-6|11|TRBJ2-1|.
ASSSPGYNEQF
>TRBV2|13|TRBJ1-1|TRBD1
ASTTLAGGNTEAF
>TRBV18|14|TRBJ1-3|.
ASSPGRTSGGNTIY
>TRBV10-3|13|TRBJ2-7|TRBD2
AIRRLAGDSYEQY
>TRBV7-9|13|TRBJ1-2|.
ASSLGPSTNYGYT
>TRBV5-4|15|TRBJ2-3|TRBD2
ASSSRLAGGLRYTQY
>TRBV2|13|TRBJ2-5|TRBD2
ASSGLAGYQETQY
>TRBV6-5|13|TRBJ2-7|TRBD1
ASSLGTGGGYEQY
>TRBV9|13|TRBJ1-2|.
ASSVLSGPYYGYT
>TRBV29-1|15|TRBJ2-3|TRBD2
SVGRPGLAGLTDTQY
>TRBV28|13|TRBJ1-5|TRBD1
ASSLDRTFNQPQH
>TRBV9|12|TRBJ1-2|TRBD1
ASSAGGGDSGYT
>TRBV5-4|14|TRBJ2-5|.
ASSLARGAGQETQY
>TRBV15|14|TRBJ2-1|TRBD2
ATSSKLAGFLHEQF
>TRBV5-1|12|TRBJ2-2|TRBD1
ASSPDRATGELF
>TRBV14|16|TRBJ2-1|.
ASSQEVRASDYYNEQF
>TRBV12-5|11|TRBJ1-1|.
ASGLVAGREAF
>TRBV5-1|16|TRBJ2-3|TRBD2
ASSLAGLAGAGADTQY
>TRBV6-4|14|TRBJ1-4|TRBD1
ASRDKRTGNNEKLF
>TRBV19|12|TRBJ1-5|TRBD1
ATKSTGRAQPQH